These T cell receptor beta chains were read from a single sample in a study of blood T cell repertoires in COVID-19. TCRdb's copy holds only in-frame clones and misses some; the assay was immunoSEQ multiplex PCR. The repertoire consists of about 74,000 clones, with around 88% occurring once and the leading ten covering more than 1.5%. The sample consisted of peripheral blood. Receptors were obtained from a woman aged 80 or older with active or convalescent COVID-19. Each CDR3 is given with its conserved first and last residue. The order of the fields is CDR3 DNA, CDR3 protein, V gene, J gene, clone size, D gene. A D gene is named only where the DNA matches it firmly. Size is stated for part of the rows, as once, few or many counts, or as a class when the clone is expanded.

TGTGCCAGCAGCAGGACAGGGGGTATTAACTATGGCTACACCTTC	CASSRTGGINYGYTF	TRBV5-4	TRBJ1-2	NA	TRBD1
TGTGCCAGTAGTACCTCCGGGGGAAACACCATATATTTT	CASSTSGGNTIYF	TRBV19	TRBJ1-3	NA	NA
TGTGCCAGCAGTCCTCAGGGGCACACAGATACGCAGTATTTT	CASSPQGHTDTQYF	TRBV5-4	TRBJ2-3	NA	NA
TGCGCCAGCAGCCAGAGTGCTCGGGGGGGTTTCTCTGGGGCCAACGTCCTGACTTTC	CASSQSARGGFSGANVLTF	TRBV4-3	TRBJ2-6	NA	TRBD2
TGTGCCAGCAGCTCTACCGGGACAGGGTACGAGCAGTACTTC	CASSSTGTGYEQYF	TRBV7-6	TRBJ2-7	NA	TRBD1
TGTGCCAGCTCATCCCGGACACCGGACTACACAGATACGCAGTATTTT	CASSSRTPDYTDTQYF	TRBV18	TRBJ2-3	NA	NA
TGTGCCAGCAGCTCGGGACAGGGGCGGGAGACCCAGTACTTC	CASSSGQGRETQYF	TRBV7-8	TRBJ2-5	NA	TRBD1
TGCGCCAGCAGCCCGGACAGGGAATACAATGAGCAGTTCTTC	CASSPDREYNEQFF	TRBV5-1	TRBJ2-1	NA	TRBD1
TGCGCCAGCAGCCAAGACAGGGGAAACACCATATATTTT	CASSQDRGNTIYF	TRBV4-3	TRBJ1-3	NA	NA
TGTGCCAGTATCCCCCGAGGGGGTAGGACTGAAGCTTTCTTT	CASIPRGGRTEAFF	TRBV19	TRBJ1-1	NA	NA
TGTGCCAGCAGCATGGTTGAGAATCAGCCCCAGCATTTT	CASSMVENQPQHF	TRBV21-1	TRBJ1-5	NA	NA
TGCGCCAGCAGCGAGAAGAGTAGCCCCCCAGAGCAGTACTTC	CASSEKSSPPEQYF	TRBV5-1	TRBJ2-7	NA	NA
TGTGCCAGCAGTTTTGACAGGAGAAAGACCCTCCACTTT	CASSFDRRKTLHF	TRBV12-3/TRBV12-4	TRBJ1-6	NA	NA
TGTGCCAGCTCGGGCAGGAACACCGGGGAGCTGTTTTTT	CASSGRNTGELFF	TRBV18	TRBJ2-2	NA	NA
TGTGCCAGCAGTTACGAACTAGCGGGTACCAATGAGCAGTTCTTC	CASSYELAGTNEQFF	TRBV6-5	TRBJ2-1	NA	TRBD2
TGTGCCACCAGTGAGCCTCCCCCGGGACAGGGGGGTGGCTACACCTTC	CATSEPPPGQGGGYTF	TRBV24-1	TRBJ1-2	NA	TRBD1
TGTGCCAGCAGTCAGGCCGGGGGGCACGTCACCGGGGAGCTGTTTTTT	CASSQAGGHVTGELFF	TRBV2	TRBJ2-2	once	NA
TGTGCCAGCAGCTCCCGTGGAGCCTACGAGCAGTACTTC	CASSSRGAYEQYF	TRBV7-2	TRBJ2-7	NA	NA
TGCGCCAGCAGACCGACAGGGGGCGGCTATGGCTACACCTTC	CASRPTGGGYGYTF	TRBV5-1	TRBJ1-2	NA	TRBD1
TGTGCCAGTGGCCAGGGGGCTCTCTCCTATAATTCACCCCTCCACTTT	CASGQGALSYNSPLHF	TRBV19	TRBJ1-6	NA	TRBD1
TGTGCCAGCAGCCCGCTCCTAGCGGTCACAGATACGCAGTATTTT	CASSPLLAVTDTQYF	TRBV4-2	TRBJ2-3	few	TRBD2
TGTGCCAGCAGTGAATTGACAGGGGGCAGAAACACCATATATTTT	CASSELTGGRNTIYF	TRBV25-1	TRBJ1-3	NA	TRBD1
TGTGCCAGCAGACAGGGGTACTATGGCTACACCTTC	CASRQGYYGYTF	TRBV6-5	TRBJ1-2	NA	TRBD1
TGTGCCAGCAGCTTAGGGGCCTACTATGGCTACACCTTC	CASSLGAYYGYTF	TRBV7-9	TRBJ1-2	NA	NA
TGTGCCAGCAGCTCGGTGGGCGGGGGCGGTGAGCAGTTCTTC	CASSSVGGGGEQFF	TRBV7-9	TRBJ2-1	NA	NA
TGTGCCAGCAGCCAACTAGCGGGAGGGCCCTGGACCGGGGAGCTGTTTTTT	CASSQLAGGPWTGELFF	TRBV6-4	TRBJ2-2	NA	TRBD2
TGCAGCGTCCAGGACAGTAATGAAAAACTGTTTTTT	CSVQDSNEKLFF	TRBV29-1	TRBJ1-4	NA	NA
TGTGCCAGCAGCCCACAGGGGGCTACTCTGGGGAACACTGAAGCTTTCTTT	CASSPQGATLGNTEAFF	TRBV9	TRBJ1-1	NA	TRBD1
TGTGCCAGCAGCAAAGCCCCCTTAACAGGGGGCGACATTCAGTACTTC	CASSKAPLTGGDIQYF	TRBV21-1	TRBJ2-4	NA	NA
TGTGCCAGCAGCTTCGGACAGGTTGGCACTGAAGCTTTCTTT	CASSFGQVGTEAFF	TRBV7-9	TRBJ1-1	NA	TRBD1
TGTGCCATCAGTGAGTCGTTGGTAGCGGACAATGAGCAGTTCTTC	CAISESLVADNEQFF	TRBV10-3	TRBJ2-1	few	NA
TGCGCCAGCAGCCAAGCGCAGGGAGGACAGCCCCAGCATTTT	CASSQAQGGQPQHF	TRBV4-1	TRBJ1-5	NA	NA
TGTGCCAGCAGCACCCGAAGGACATTGGCCCACGAGCAGTACTTC	CASSTRRTLAHEQYF	TRBV13	TRBJ2-7	NA	NA
TGTGCCAGCAGCCCCGTCACAGGGGGGCGAAAACATTTT	CASSPVTGGRKHF	TRBV7-3	TRBJ1-5	few	TRBD1
TGTGCCAGCAGTGAAAGAACGGGAGGGGGCTTACAGCCCCAGCATTTT	CASSERTGGGLQPQHF	TRBV6-1	TRBJ1-5	NA	TRBD1
TGTGCCAGCAGCTTAGCGAAGGGAGTCGGGGAGCTGTTTTTT	CASSLAKGVGELFF	TRBV7-2	TRBJ2-2	NA	NA
TGTGCCTGGAGTAACAGGGGTGGTTCTGGGGCCAACGTCCTGACTTTC	CAWSNRGGSGANVLTF	TRBV30	TRBJ2-6	NA	TRBD1
TGTGCCAGCAGTGTGGCCGGCCGGGATCAGCCCCAGCATTTT	CASSVAGRDQPQHF	TRBV2	TRBJ1-5	NA	NA
TGTGCCAGCAGCGTAGAACTAGACGCTAGCACAGATACGCAGTATTTT	CASSVELDASTDTQYF	TRBV9	TRBJ2-3	NA	NA
TGTGCCAGCAGCTCAACTATGAACACCGGGGAGCTGTTTTTT	CASSSTMNTGELFF	TRBV11-2	TRBJ2-2	NA	NA
TGTGCCAGCAGCGCCCCGGAGGACAGGGTAGAATATTTT	CASSAPEDRVEYF	TRBV21-1	TRBJ1-3	NA	NA
TGTGCCAGCAGCCGACGACTAGCGGGGGCGGGAGGTTACAATGAGCAGTTCTTC	CASSRRLAGAGGYNEQFF	TRBV6-6	TRBJ2-1	NA	TRBD2
TGTGCCAGCAGCTTAGAGGGGGGTTCGCCCCAGCATTTT	CASSLEGGSPQHF	TRBV11-3	TRBJ1-5	NA	NA
TGTGCCACCAGCAGAGCAGGGGTTGGTGAAAAACTGTTTTTT	CATSRAGVGEKLFF	TRBV15	TRBJ1-4	NA	NA
TGTGCCAGCAGCTTAGCCGGTGCAGATACGCAGTATTTT	CASSLAGADTQYF	TRBV7-2	TRBJ2-3	NA	NA
TGTGCCAGCAGTTACTTCAGGACAGGGAGGCAAGAGACCCAGTACTTC	CASSYFRTGRQETQYF	TRBV6-5	TRBJ2-5	NA	TRBD1
TGTGCCAGCAGTTCCGGGACAGGGGGCAGGGCTTTCTTT	CASSSGTGGRAFF	TRBV12-3/TRBV12-4	TRBJ1-1	few	TRBD1
TGTGCCAGCAGCGCCAACAGGGCTTACAATGAGCAGTTCTTC	CASSANRAYNEQFF	TRBV7-8	TRBJ2-1	once	NA
TGCGCCAGCAGCCAAGTTGGTACATCGGGCTCTGGAAACACCATATATTTT	CASSQVGTSGSGNTIYF	TRBV4-1	TRBJ1-3	NA	NA
TGTGCCAGCTCACCATCTACAGCCACCAATCAGCCCCAGCATTTT	CASSPSTATNQPQHF	TRBV18	TRBJ1-5	NA	NA
TGTGCCAGCAGTTACTCGACGGGTACGGGGTCCTACGAGCAGTACTTC	CASSYSTGTGSYEQYF	TRBV6-5	TRBJ2-7	NA	NA
TGTGCCAGTAGCGGCTCAGTTAGCGCAACCTACGAGCAGTACTTC	CASSGSVSATYEQYF	TRBV19	TRBJ2-7	once	NA
TGTGCCAGCTCACCGATGGCCAGGAACACCGGGGAGCTGTTTTTT	CASSPMARNTGELFF	TRBV18	TRBJ2-2	NA	NA
TGTGCCAGCGGACCGGGGGGGAATGCTTTCTTT	CASGPGGNAFF	TRBV7-6	TRBJ1-1	once	NA
TGCGCCAGCAGTGATTCCCAGGGCGTAGAACAGTACTTC	CASSDSQGVEQYF	TRBV10-1	TRBJ2-7	NA	NA
TGCGCCAGCAGCCAGCGGTCAAGTGGTTCTAGCACAGATACGCAGTATTTT	CASSQRSSGSSTDTQYF	TRBV4-1	TRBJ2-3	NA	NA
TGTGCCAGCAGCTTAGAATTGACAGGGGGCGACTATGGCTACACCTTC	CASSLELTGGDYGYTF	TRBV11-3	TRBJ1-2	NA	TRBD1
TGTGCCAGCAGTTTAGGGGACAGAGGTACGCAGTATTTT	CASSLGDRGTQYF	TRBV27	TRBJ2-3	NA	TRBD1
TGTGCCAGCACCCCGAACCCGGGACAGGGGGCGGGCTACACCTTC	CASTPNPGQGAGYTF	TRBV7-2	TRBJ1-2	NA	TRBD1
TGTGCCAGCAGTCTGGACAGGGGGAACACTGAAGCTTTCTTT	CASSLDRGNTEAFF	TRBV6-2/TRBV6-3	TRBJ1-1	NA	TRBD1